Detailed here is one TCR beta chain. TCRdb derives one entry per CDR3 protein from the 5' RACE reads, leaving out DNA. This sample's table reports some 300,000 distinct CDR3 sequences. These data belong to a study of T cells expressing NK-cell markers. This CDR3 comprises 14 residues. In germline, CDR1 is DFQATT, CDR2 SNEGSKA (reference sequence). The rearrangement uses TRBV20-1 and TRBJ1-4. The source is a man younger than 35 in good health. Sequenced input: blood T cells: a sorted CD56 or NKG2C T cell subset, CD4+ or CD8+ T cells, or bulk PBMC T cells (not recorded which). The CDR3 here is CSARDLREDEKLFF.